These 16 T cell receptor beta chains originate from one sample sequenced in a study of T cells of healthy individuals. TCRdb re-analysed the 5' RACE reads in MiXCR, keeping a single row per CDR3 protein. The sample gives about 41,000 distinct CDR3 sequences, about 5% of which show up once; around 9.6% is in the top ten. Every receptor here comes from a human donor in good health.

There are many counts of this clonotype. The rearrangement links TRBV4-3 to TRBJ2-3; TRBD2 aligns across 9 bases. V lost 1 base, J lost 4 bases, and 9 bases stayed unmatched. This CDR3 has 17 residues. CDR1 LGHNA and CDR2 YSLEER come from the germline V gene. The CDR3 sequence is CASSQAPLAGYADTQYF. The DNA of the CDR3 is TGCGCCAGCAGCCAAGCCCCACTAGCGGGCTATGCAGATACGCAGTATTTT.

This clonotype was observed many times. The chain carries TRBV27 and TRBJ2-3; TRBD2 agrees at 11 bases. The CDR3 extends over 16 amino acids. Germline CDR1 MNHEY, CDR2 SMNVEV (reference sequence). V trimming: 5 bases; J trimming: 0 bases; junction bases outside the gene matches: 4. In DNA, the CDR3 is TGTGCCAGCAGTCTGACTAGCGGGACTAGCACAGATACGCAGTATTTT. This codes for CASSLTSGTSTDTQYF.

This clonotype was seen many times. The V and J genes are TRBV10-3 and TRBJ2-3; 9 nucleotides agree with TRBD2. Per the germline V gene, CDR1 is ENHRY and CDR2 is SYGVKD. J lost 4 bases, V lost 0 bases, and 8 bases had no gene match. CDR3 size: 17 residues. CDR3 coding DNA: TGTGCCATCAGTGAGTCGGCGCGGGGCGGGGGGGCAGATACGCAGTATTTT. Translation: CAISESARGGGADTQYF.

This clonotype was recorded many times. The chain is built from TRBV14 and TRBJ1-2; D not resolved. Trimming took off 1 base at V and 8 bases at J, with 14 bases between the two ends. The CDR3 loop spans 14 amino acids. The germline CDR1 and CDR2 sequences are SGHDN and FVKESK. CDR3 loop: CASSQVNTAGGYTF. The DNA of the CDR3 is TGTGCCAGCAGCCAAGTTAATACGGCCGGGGGCTACACCTTC.

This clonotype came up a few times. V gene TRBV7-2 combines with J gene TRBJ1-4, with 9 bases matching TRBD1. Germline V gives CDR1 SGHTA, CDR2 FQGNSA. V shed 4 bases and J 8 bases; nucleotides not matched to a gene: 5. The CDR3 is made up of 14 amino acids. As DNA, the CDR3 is TGTGCCAGCAGCTCATGGACAGGGGACGAAAAACTGTTTTTT. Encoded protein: CASSSWTGDEKLFF.

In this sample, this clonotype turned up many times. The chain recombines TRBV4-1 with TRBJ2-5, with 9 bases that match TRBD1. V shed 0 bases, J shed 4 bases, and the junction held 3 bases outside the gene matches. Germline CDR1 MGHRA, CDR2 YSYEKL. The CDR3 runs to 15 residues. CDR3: CASSQDTGGLETQYF. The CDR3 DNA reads TGCGCCAGCAGCCAAGATACAGGGGGCTTAGAGACCCAGTACTTC.

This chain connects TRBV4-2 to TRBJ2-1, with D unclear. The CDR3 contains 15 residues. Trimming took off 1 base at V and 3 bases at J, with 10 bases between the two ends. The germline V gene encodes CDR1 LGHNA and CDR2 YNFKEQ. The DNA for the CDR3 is TGTGCCAGCAGCCAAGCTTTTGTTGACTACAATGAGCAGTTCTTC. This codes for CASSQAFVDYNEQFF.

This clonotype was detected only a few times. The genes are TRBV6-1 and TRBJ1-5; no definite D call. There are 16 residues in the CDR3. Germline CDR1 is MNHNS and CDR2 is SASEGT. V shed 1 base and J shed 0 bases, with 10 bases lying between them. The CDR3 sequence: CASSEGLGVSNQPQHF. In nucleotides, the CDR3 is TGTGCCAGCAGTGAAGGGTTGGGCGTTAGCAATCAGCCCCAGCATTTT.

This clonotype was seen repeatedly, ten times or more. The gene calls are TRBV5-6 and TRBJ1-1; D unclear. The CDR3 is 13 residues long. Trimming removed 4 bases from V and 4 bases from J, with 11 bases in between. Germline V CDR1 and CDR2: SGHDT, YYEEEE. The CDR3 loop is CASSIGRATEAFF. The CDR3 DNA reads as TGTGCCAGCAGCATTGGGAGAGCCACTGAAGCTTTCTTT.

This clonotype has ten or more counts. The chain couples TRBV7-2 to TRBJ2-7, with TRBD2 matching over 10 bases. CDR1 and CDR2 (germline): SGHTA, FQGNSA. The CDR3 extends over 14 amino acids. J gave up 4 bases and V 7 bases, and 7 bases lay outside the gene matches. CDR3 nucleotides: TGTGCCAGCACCCCAGCTAGCGGGAGTTACGAGCAGTACTTC. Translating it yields CASTPASGSYEQYF.

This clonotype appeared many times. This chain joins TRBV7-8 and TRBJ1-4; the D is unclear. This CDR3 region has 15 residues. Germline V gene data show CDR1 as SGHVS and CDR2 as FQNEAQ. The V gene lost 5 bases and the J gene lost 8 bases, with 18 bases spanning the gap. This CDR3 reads CASSRFPEAGEKLFF. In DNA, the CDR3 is TGTGCCAGCAGCCGCTTCCCTGAAGCGGGCGAAAAACTGTTTTTT.

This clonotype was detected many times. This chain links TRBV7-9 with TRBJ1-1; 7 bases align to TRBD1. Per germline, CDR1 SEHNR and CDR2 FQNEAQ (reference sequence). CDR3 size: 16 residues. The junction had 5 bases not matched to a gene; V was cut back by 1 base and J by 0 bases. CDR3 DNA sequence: TGTGCCAGCAGCTTAGGGGACAGCGACATGAACACTGAAGCTTTCTTT. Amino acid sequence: CASSLGDSDMNTEAFF.

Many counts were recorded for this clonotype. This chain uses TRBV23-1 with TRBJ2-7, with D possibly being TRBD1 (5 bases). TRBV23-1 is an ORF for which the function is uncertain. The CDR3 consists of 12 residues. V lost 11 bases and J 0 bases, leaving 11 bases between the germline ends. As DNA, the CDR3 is TGCGCCCCCCGACAGAGCTCCTACGAGCAGTACTTC. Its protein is CAPRQSSYEQYF.

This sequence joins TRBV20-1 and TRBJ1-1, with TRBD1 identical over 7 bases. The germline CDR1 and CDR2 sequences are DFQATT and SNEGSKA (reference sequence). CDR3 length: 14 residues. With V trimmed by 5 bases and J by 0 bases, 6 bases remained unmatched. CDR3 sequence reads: CSADDGQVNTEAFF. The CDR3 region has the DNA TGCAGTGCTGATGACGGACAGGTGAACACTGAAGCTTTCTTT.

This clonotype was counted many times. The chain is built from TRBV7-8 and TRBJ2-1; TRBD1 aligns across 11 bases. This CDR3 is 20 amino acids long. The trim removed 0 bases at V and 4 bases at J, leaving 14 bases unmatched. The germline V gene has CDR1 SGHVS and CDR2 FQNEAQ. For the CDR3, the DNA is TGTGCCAGCAGCTTAGCCCTCGGGACAGGGGGGCCCCAAGGTTACAATGAGCAGTTCTTC. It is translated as CASSLALGTGGPQGYNEQFF.

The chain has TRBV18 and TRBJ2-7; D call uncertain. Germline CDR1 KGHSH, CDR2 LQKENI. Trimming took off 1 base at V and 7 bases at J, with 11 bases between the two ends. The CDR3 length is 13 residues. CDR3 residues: CASSPRGGDEQYF. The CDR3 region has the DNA TGTGCCAGCTCACCACGGGGTGGGGATGAGCAGTACTTC.